This T cell receptor beta chain was documented in a study of cytomegalovirus exposure and HLA in healthy donors. The V end was cut by 5 bases, the J end by 4 bases, with 14 bases between. The germline CDR1 and CDR2 sequences are SGHVS and FQNEAQ. CDR3 size: 14 residues. Sequenced by immunoSEQ multiplex PCR; TCRdb stores in-frame clones only, minus some. Counted here are some 310,000 clones, roughly 88% occurring once; the ten biggest clones make up around 0.91%. The sequence was collected from a young man in good health and CMV-seronegative. The V and J genes are TRBV7-8 and TRBJ1-2; tentatively, D is TRBD1 (5 bases). The sequenced sample was PBMCs. The CDR3 DNA follows: TGTGCCAGCAGCCCGCGGGGACGGATCTATGGCTACACCTTC. Its protein is CASSPRGRIYGYTF. Based on the CDR3 plus reference TRBV7-8 and TRBJ1-2, the full variable domain is GAGVSQSPRYKVAKRGQDVALRCDPISGHVSLFWYQQALGQGPEFLTYFQNEAQLDKSGLPSDRFFAERPEGSVSTLKIQRTQQEDSAVYLCASSPRGRIYGYTFGSGTRLTVV.